These 18 T cell receptor beta chains originate from one sample sequenced in a study of blood T cell repertoires in COVID-19. This table comes from immunoSEQ multiplex PCR, and its TCRdb copy is limited to in-frame clones, with some not included. The data contain more than 120,000 clones, over 80% of them singletons. Sequences were obtained from peripheral blood. Receptor source: a woman aged 50 to 60 with acute or convalescent COVID-19.

This chain joins TRBV19 and TRBJ2-6; 11 nucleotides line up with TRBD1. CDR1 and CDR2 from the germline V gene are LNHDA and SQIVND (reference sequence). With V trimmed by 5 bases and J by 0 bases, 9 bases remained unmatched. The CDR3 totals 19 residues. The CDR3, as DNA: TGTGCCAGTAGTTTGACCGGGACAGGGGGTCGCTCTGGGGCCAACGTCCTGACTTTC. This translates into CASSLTGTGGRSGANVLTF.

J is TRBJ2-1 and V is TRBV5-8, with TRBD2 as a possible D gene (5 bases). Germline lookup yields CDR1 SGHTS and CDR2 YDEGEE. Trimming shortened V by 3 bases and J by 5 bases, and 18 bases separated the two germline ends. This CDR3 has 16 residues. The CDR3 nucleotides are TGTGCCAGCAGCTGGAAGAGGGTGCGAGCCGACAATGAGCAGTTCTTC. Residues: CASSWKRVRADNEQFF.

CDR3 nucleotides: TGTGCCAGTAGTCGCACCGGACAGGGGGCCCGATCACCCCTCCACTTT. It specifies CASSRTGQGARSPLHF. The gene calls are TRBV19 and TRBJ1-6; 11 nucleotides match TRBD1. Germline V gives CDR1 LNHDA, CDR2 SQIVND (reference sequence). The CDR3 length is 16 residues. V was clipped by 5 bases and J by 10 bases; unmatched bases: 10.

The V gene is TRBV5-8, the J gene TRBJ1-2; 7 positions match TRBD1. Per germline, CDR1 SGHTS and CDR2 YDEGEE. Germline trimming cut 1 base from V and 6 bases from J; bases unmatched to any gene: 3. This CDR3 has 13 residues. CDR3 coding DNA: TGTGCCAGCAGCTTGAGGGGGCCAAATGGCTACACCTTC. Translated: CASSLRGPNGYTF.

Here the CDR3 reads CASSLTADNQNTEAFF. The CDR3 region has the DNA TGTGCCAGCAGCTTAACCGCTGACAACCAGAACACTGAAGCTTTCTTT. J is TRBJ1-1 and V is TRBV7-3; D is uncertain. Germline CDR1 and CDR2: SGHTA and FQGTGA. The CDR3 totals 16 residues. Trimming took 0 bases from V and 1 from J, leaving 12 bases between them.

The V and J genes are TRBV11-2 and TRBJ2-1, with 8 bases fitting TRBD2. There are 16 residues in the CDR3. Germline CDR1 is SGHAT and CDR2 is FQNNGV. The junction had 9 bases not matched to a gene; V was cut back by 6 bases and J by 2 bases. CDR3: CASSSSGRVTYNEQFF. CDR3 bases: TGTGCCAGCAGTTCTAGCGGGCGCGTCACCTACAATGAGCAGTTCTTC.

The chain joins TRBV11-2 to TRBJ1-4; 7 nucleotides agree with TRBD1. Trimming cost V 2 bases and J 3 bases; bases outside gene matches: 3. CDR1 SGHAT and CDR2 FQNNGV come from the germline V gene. This CDR3 has 15 amino acids. The CDR3 DNA reads TGTGCCAGCAGCTTAACCGGGACAGCTAATGAAAAACTGTTTTTT. Its translation: CASSLTGTANEKLFF.

This chain joins TRBV12-3 or TRBV12-4 and TRBJ2-7; TRBD1 matches at 10 bases. The junction had 1 base not matched to a gene; V was cut back by 6 bases and J by 2 bases. This CDR3 contains 13 residues. CDR3 bases: TGTGCCAGCAGGGGACAGGGGACCTACGAGCAGTACTTC. Translation: CASRGQGTYEQYF.

The chain has TRBV28 and TRBJ1-2; D is undetermined. Per germline, CDR1 MDHEN and CDR2 SYDVKM. Trimming removed 1 base at V and 8 bases at J, with 17 bases between. The CDR3 length is 15 residues. CDR3 sequence: CASSLSGSRGQGYTF. The CDR3 coding sequence is TGTGCCAGCAGTTTATCAGGATCTCGAGGGCAAGGCTACACCTTC.

The chain couples TRBV27 to TRBJ2-7; 13 nucleotides align to TRBD2. The CDR3 covers 16 residues. Germline V gene sequence: CDR1 MNHEY, CDR2 SMNVEV (reference sequence). The junction had 7 bases not matched to a gene; V was cut back by 6 bases and J by 2 bases. The CDR3 DNA follows: TGTGCCAGCAGCCTAACTAGCGGGAGGGCAACCTACGAGCAGTACTTC. Translated, it gives CASSLTSGRATYEQYF.

The chain carries TRBV28 and TRBJ2-3; 15 bases are a match to TRBD2. The CDR3 sequence is 18 residues long. V was pared by 2 bases and J by 5 bases, with 8 bases of the junction left unmatched. CDR1 MDHEN and CDR2 SYDVKM come from the germline V gene. The CDR3 reads CASSLPSGLAGGKDTQYF. DNA of the CDR3: TGTGCCAGCAGTTTACCCTCGGGACTAGCGGGGGGCAAAGATACGCAGTATTTT.

The rearrangement links TRBV21-1 to TRBJ2-1; the table's D call of TRBD2 was not tested on the DNA. TRBV21-1 is described as a pseudogene. The CDR3 extends over 16 amino acids. The CDR3 is CASSKLEREGGNEQFF. The CDR3 nucleotides are TGTGCCAGCAGCAAGCTCGAGCGGGAGGGGGGTAATGAGCAGTTCTTC.

This clone was seen a single time. This sequence joins TRBV27 and TRBJ1-1; a possible D gene is TRBD1 (5 bases). Per the germline V gene, CDR1 is MNHEY and CDR2 is SMNVEV (reference sequence). The CDR3 covers 14 residues. Trimming took off 2 bases at V and 3 bases at J, with 10 bases between the two ends. The DNA of the CDR3 is TGTGCCAGCAGTTTAAAAGGCAGGGACACTGAAGCTTTCTTT. Translating it yields CASSLKGRDTEAFF.

In this sample, this clone turned up once. The rearrangement uses TRBV5-1 and TRBJ1-1, with D uncertain. Germline V lookup: CDR1 SGHRS, CDR2 YFSETQ. V dropped 4 bases and J dropped 3 bases, with 13 bases sitting between them. This CDR3 is built from 14 residues. DNA for the CDR3: TGCGCCAGCAGCGTAACTTCAGGCGACACTGAAGCTTTCTTT. Translation: CASSVTSGDTEAFF.

The count of this clone is one. The chain couples TRBV5-1 to TRBJ1-4; 8 positions agree with TRBD1. Germline CDR1 reads SGHRS; CDR2 reads YFSETQ. The CDR3 contains 14 residues. With V trimmed by 5 bases and J by 4 bases, 4 bases remained unmatched. The CDR3 sequence is CASRRDRYNEKLFF. The CDR3 DNA follows: TGCGCCAGCAGGCGGGACAGGTATAATGAAAAACTGTTTTTT.

The chain links TRBV7-6 to TRBJ1-2; TRBD1 might be the D (6 bases). V shed 1 base and J shed 4 bases, with 13 bases lying between them. The length of the CDR3 is 15 residues. CDR1 and CDR2 from the germline V gene are SGHVS and FNYEAQ. DNA of the CDR3: TGTGCCAGCAGCTTAGGGGGGCCAGACGGCTATGGCTACACCTTC. This codes for CASSLGGPDGYGYTF. The full variable domain, in which reference TRBV7-6 and TRBJ1-2 provide the parts outside the CDR3, is GAGVSQSPRYKVTKRGQDVALRCDPISGHVSLYWYRQALGQGPEFLTYFNYEAQQDKSGLPNDRFSAERPEGSISTLTIQRTEQRDSAMYRCASSLGGPDGYGYTFGSGTRLTVV.

The chain carries TRBV10-3 and TRBJ2-2, with TRBD2 matching over 10 bases. The V and J ends lost 8 bases and 4 bases, in that order; junction bases with no gene match: 10. This CDR3 contains 16 residues. Germline CDR1 ENHRY, CDR2 SYGVKD. The CDR3 loop is CAIPIAGGGSTGELFF. CDR3 DNA sequence: TGTGCCATCCCAATAGCGGGGGGCGGAAGCACCGGGGAGCTGTTTTTT.

The CDR3: CASSPQREGGTDTQYF. CDR3 in DNA: TGTGCCAGTAGTCCCCAGCGGGAGGGAGGGACAGATACGCAGTATTTT. The genes are TRBV19 and TRBJ2-3, with 10 bases identical to TRBD2. This CDR3 comprises 16 residues. V trimming: 5 bases; J trimming: 3 bases; junction bases outside the gene matches: 8. CDR1 is LNHDA and CDR2 is SQIVND in the germline V gene (reference sequence).